Each of the 27 T cell receptor beta chains below was sequenced from the same sample in a study of T cell repertoires in cytomegalovirus infection. Via MiXCR, TCRdb re-called the reads, giving one row per CDR3 protein. The table has about 150,000 distinct CDR3 sequences, 23% seen once. Sequencing was performed on PBMCs. These receptors were collected from a human donor in good health (CMV status not recorded). Some clones in this sample may be carry-over from other donors' samples.

Many counts were recorded for this clonotype. This chain joins TRBV7-2 and TRBJ2-7; 7 positions agree with TRBD1. This CDR3 is built from 15 residues. V was clipped by 1 base and J by 0 bases; unmatched bases: 3. Germline values: CDR1 SGHTA, CDR2 FQGNSA. The CDR3 is CASSLGTGVSYEQYF. The CDR3 DNA is TGTGCCAGCAGCTTAGGGACAGGAGTCTCCTACGAGCAGTACTTC.

The table lists this clonotype with a few counts. The rearrangement links TRBV29-1 to TRBJ2-2, with D perhaps matching TRBD1 (5 bases). This CDR3 contains 15 residues. Germline CDR1 is SQVTM and CDR2 is ANQGSEA. V lost 7 bases to trimming and J lost 1 base, with 16 bases between them. CDR3 bases: TGCAGCGCAGGACATCCGACGAAGAACACCGGGGAGCTGTTTTTT. This translates into CSAGHPTKNTGELFF.

The chain combines TRBV7-3 with TRBJ2-7; 11 nucleotides line up with TRBD2. Per the germline V gene, CDR1 is SGHTA and CDR2 is FQGTGA. V was pared by 5 bases and J by 3 bases, with 12 bases of the junction left unmatched. The CDR3 covers 17 residues. The CDR3 is CASSLPSPGLAVYEQYF. The CDR3 DNA is TGTGCCAGCAGCCTACCTTCACCGGGACTAGCGGTCTACGAGCAGTACTTC.

This clonotype was seen only a few times. The rearrangement uses TRBV7-9 and TRBJ1-2, with D possibly TRBD1 on 5 matching bases. This CDR3 is 12 amino acids long. The V end was cut by 3 bases, the J end by 8 bases, with 10 bases between. Per germline, CDR1 SEHNR and CDR2 FQNEAQ (reference sequence). CDR3 in DNA: TGTGCCAGCAGCTTTTGGGGGGAAGGCTACACCTTC. This encodes CASSFWGEGYTF.

At least ten counts were recorded for this clonotype. The J gene is TRBJ2-1, the V gene TRBV4-3; tentatively, D is TRBD1 (7 bases). There are 19 residues in the CDR3. Trimming stripped 0 bases from V and 5 bases from J, with 23 bases between. Germline CDR1 reads LGHNA; CDR2 reads YSLEER. In DNA form, the CDR3 reads TGCGCCAGCAGCCAAGATCTTGTAGGGCAGGGGGGAACTAACAATGAGCAGTTCTTC. It yields the protein CASSQDLVGQGGTNNEQFF.

The sample holds many counts of this clonotype. The rearrangement links TRBV2 to TRBJ2-1; D perhaps matches TRBD1 (7 bases). The ends were cut back, 6 bases at V and 0 bases at J, with 15 bases in the middle. From germline, CDR1 is SNHLY and CDR2 FYNNEI. This CDR3 comprises 16 residues. CDR3 region: CASRELQGGSYNEQFF. The CDR3 DNA reads as TGTGCCAGCAGAGAGCTTCAGGGGGGCTCCTACAATGAGCAGTTCTTC. The entire variable domain, with the rest obtained from reference TRBV2 and TRBJ2-1, is as follows: EPEVTQTPSHQVTQMGQEVILRCVPISNHLYFYWYRQILGQKVEFLVSFYNNEISEKSEIFDDQFSVERPDGSNFTLKIRSTKLEDSAMYFCASRELQGGSYNEQFFGPGTRLTVL.

This clonotype was seen a few times. The V and J genes are TRBV28 and TRBJ1-6; no definite D call. The V end was cut by 10 bases, the J end by 2 bases, with 9 bases between. Germline CDR1 and CDR2: MDHEN and SYDVKM. The CDR3 consists of 13 residues. Here the CDR3 reads CATLGTYNSPLHF. In DNA, the CDR3 is TGTGCCACCTTGGGGACCTATAATTCACCCCTCCACTTT.

This chain joins TRBV18 and TRBJ2-5, with 9 bases lining up with TRBD1. From germline, CDR1 is KGHSH and CDR2 LQKENI. The ends lost 4 bases at V and 4 bases at J; junction bases unmatched: 1. The CDR3 totals 13 residues. CDR3 nucleotide sequence: TGTGCCAGCTCACTGGACAGGGGAGAGACCCAGTACTTC. This translates into CASSLDRGETQYF.

This clonotype is classed as medium-sized. This chain uses TRBV7-8 with TRBJ2-1; TRBD1 matches at 9 bases. With V trimmed by 5 bases and J by 4 bases, 3 bases remained unmatched. The CDR3 has 14 amino acids. Germline values: CDR1 SGHVS, CDR2 FQNEAQ. CDR3 DNA sequence: TGTGCCAGCAGCCCGGGACAGGGTTACAATGAGCAGTTCTTC. It codes for CASSPGQGYNEQFF.

This clonotype has only a few counts. The V and J genes are TRBV28 and TRBJ1-3, with TRBD1 matching 7 bases. The CDR3 sequence is 14 residues long. With V trimmed by 5 bases and J by 4 bases, 5 bases remained unmatched. The germline V gene has CDR1 MDHEN and CDR2 SYDVKM. CDR3 DNA sequence: TGTGCCAGCAGTCGACAGGGTGCAGGAAACACCATATATTTT. It specifies CASSRQGAGNTIYF.

This clonotype was seen a handful of times. The V call is TRBV5-1, the J call TRBJ1-1, with D perhaps TRBD1 (5 bases). This CDR3 spans 14 amino acids. V lost 0 bases and J lost 1, with 7 bases in between. Looked up from germline, CDR1 is SGHRS and CDR2 is YFSETQ. The CDR3 nucleotides are TGCGCCAGCAGCTTGGAGGGACCGAACACTGAAGCTTTCTTT. It yields the protein CASSLEGPNTEAFF.

V and J are TRBV20-1 and TRBJ1-5, with TRBD1 as a possible D gene (5 bases). The CDR3 is made up of 15 amino acids. CDR1 is DFQATT, CDR2 SNEGSKA, per germline (reference sequence). The V and J ends lost 4 bases and 1 base respectively, with 14 bases between them. Written as DNA, the CDR3 is TGCAGTGCTAAGAGTCAAGGACACAGCAATCAGCCCCAGCATTTT. Translation gives CSAKSQGHSNQPQHF.

The gene calls are TRBV20-1 and TRBJ2-4; weak D call: TRBD2 (5 bases). Germline lookup yields CDR1 DFQATT and CDR2 SNEGSKA (reference sequence). The CDR3 consists of 17 residues. Trimming cost V 0 bases and J 2 bases, with 17 bases left between them. The CDR3 loop reads CSARDESGWQTKNIQYF. The CDR3 nucleotides are TGCAGTGCTAGAGATGAATCGGGGTGGCAGACCAAAAACATTCAGTACTTC.

In its sample, this clonotype was seen a few times. V is TRBV12-3 or TRBV12-4 and J is TRBJ1-5, with a weak D call TRBD1 (6 bases). The CDR3 covers 13 residues. V lost 6 bases and J 9 bases, leaving 15 bases between the germline ends. CDR3 coding DNA: TGTGCCAGCAGCAAACAGGGACCCTGGCCCCAGCATTTT. This translates into CASSKQGPWPQHF.

This clonotype was seen many times. This sequence joins TRBV11-2 and TRBJ2-3, with 8 bases lining up with TRBD1. The ends lost 2 bases at V and 7 bases at J; junction bases unmatched: 8. The CDR3 runs 15 residues. Looked up from germline, CDR1 is SGHAT and CDR2 is FQNNGV. CDR3 protein: CASSLPGQAPNTQYF. The CDR3 coding sequence is TGTGCCAGCAGCTTACCGGGACAGGCCCCGAATACGCAGTATTTT.

This clonotype was detected many times. The chain links TRBV24-1 to TRBJ1-1; D uncertain. The germline CDR1 and CDR2 sequences are KGHDR and SFDVKD. The V end was cut by 2 bases, the J end by 11 bases, with 11 bases between. The CDR3 extends over 12 amino acids. CDR3 nucleotides: TGTGCCACCAGTGATTCACCCGGGAGGGCTTTCTTT. Residues: CATSDSPGRAFF.

At least ten counts were recorded for this clonotype. The V gene is TRBV4-2, the J gene TRBJ2-2; weak D call: TRBD2 (6 bases). CDR1 is LGHNA, CDR2 YNFKEQ, per germline. The V end lost 1 base, the J end lost 9 bases, and 15 bases lay between the germline ends. This CDR3 spans 15 amino acids. CDR3 DNA: TGTGCCAGCAGCCAAGGACTAGAGTTGATCCGGGAGCTGTTTTTT. Its translation: CASSQGLELIRELFF.

J is TRBJ2-5 and V is TRBV5-1; 8 bases line up with TRBD2. The length of the CDR3 is 15 residues. Per germline, CDR1 SGHRS and CDR2 YFSETQ. Germline trimming cut 0 bases from V and 5 bases from J; bases unmatched to any gene: 6. The CDR3 DNA reads TGCGCCAGCAGCTTGGTGGGACTAGGGTCGGAGACCCAGTACTTC. As protein: CASSLVGLGSETQYF.

The V call is TRBV7-9, the J call TRBJ1-1, with 7 bases fitting TRBD1. The CDR3 runs 15 residues. CDR1 SEHNR and CDR2 FQNEAQ come from the germline V gene (reference sequence). The junction had 5 bases not matched to a gene; V was cut back by 4 bases and J by 0 bases. The CDR3 here is CASSSGTAMNTEAFF. The DNA for the CDR3 is TGTGCCAGCAGCTCCGGGACAGCGATGAACACTGAAGCTTTCTTT.

This chain connects TRBV5-1 to TRBJ2-1; 11 bases agree with TRBD2. Germline-derived CDR1 and CDR2 are SGHRS and YFSETQ. The junction had 14 bases not matched to a gene; V was cut back by 4 bases and J by 8 bases. This CDR3 is 17 amino acids long. CDR3 DNA sequence: TGCGCCAGCAGCGGCCATAGTAGCGGGGGGGCCGGGGATGAGCAGTTCTTC. Its translation: CASSGHSSGGAGDEQFF.

This chain links TRBV20-1 with TRBJ1-6, with D uncertain. V lost 0 bases and J lost 5, with 8 bases in between. The germline CDR1 and CDR2 sequences are DFQATT and SNEGSKA (reference sequence). The CDR3 has 14 amino acids. CDR3 amino acids: CSAREPQNNSPLHF. In DNA, the CDR3 is TGCAGTGCTAGAGAACCACAAAATAATTCACCCCTCCACTTT.

This clonotype has just a few counts. V is TRBV12-3 or TRBV12-4 and J is TRBJ2-7; TRBD1 aligns across 10 bases. This CDR3 has 15 amino acids. V was pared by 3 bases and J by 4 bases, with 6 bases of the junction left unmatched. CDR3 protein: CASSFSGTGAYEQYF. CDR3 nucleotides: TGTGCCAGCAGTTTTTCCGGGACAGGGGCTTACGAGCAGTACTTC.

Comment on this clonotype: This clone may be a read error of a much larger clone one base away. The J gene is TRBJ2-5, the V gene TRBV7-2; possibly TRBD1 or TRBD2 for D (5 bases each). The germline V gene encodes CDR1 SGHTA and CDR2 FQGNSA. The CDR3 is 15 residues long. CDR3 residues: CASSLDPGTPEAQYF. CDR3 DNA: TGTGCCAGCAGCTTAGATCCCGGGACCCCAGAGGCCCAGTACTTC.

CDR3 DNA: TGTGCCAGCAGCTGGCAGGGGGAAGCCGGGGAGCTGTTTTTT. Encoded protein: CASSWQGEAGELFF. This chain joins TRBV7-9 and TRBJ2-2; 7 bases align to TRBD1. The CDR3 has 14 residues. The V gene's germline CDR1 is SEHNR and CDR2 FQNEAQ (reference sequence). V was pared by 4 bases and J by 6 bases, with 5 bases of the junction left unmatched.

This clonotype has a count of ten or more. This chain connects TRBV7-3 to TRBJ2-1; 8 bases map to TRBD2. This CDR3 spans 16 amino acids. The germline V gene encodes CDR1 SGHTA and CDR2 FQGTGA. Germline trimming cut 5 bases from V and 9 bases from J; bases unmatched to any gene: 15. The CDR3 sequence is CASSPQPAGVSGEQFF. The CDR3 coding sequence is TGTGCCAGCAGCCCACAACCAGCGGGAGTGTCGGGTGAGCAGTTCTTC. The variable domain in full, with the rest retrieved from reference TRBV7-3 and TRBJ2-1, is GAGVSQTPSNKVTEKGKYVELRCDPISGHTALYWYRQSLGQGPEFLIYFQGTGAADDSGLPNDRFFAVRPEGSVSTLKIQRTERGDSAVYLCASSPQPAGVSGEQFFGPGTRLTVL.

The V call is TRBV13, the J call TRBJ1-1; the D gene is possibly TRBD1 (5 bases). Germline CDR1 reads PRHDT; CDR2 reads FYEKMQ (reference sequence). The V gene lost 1 base and the J gene lost 1 base, with 10 bases spanning the gap. The length of the CDR3 is 15 residues. The CDR3 loop is CASSLDGAWNTEAFF. The CDR3 DNA follows: TGTGCCAGCAGCTTAGACGGGGCTTGGAACACTGAAGCTTTCTTT.

This clonotype was counted between two and nine times. The chain has TRBV6-1 and TRBJ2-5; no clear D gene. CDR3 length: 13 residues. Germline V gene data show CDR1 as MNHNS and CDR2 as SASEGT. The germline V and J ends were trimmed by 1 base and 8 bases, with 11 bases remaining between them. The CDR3 loop is CASSEVTSHTQYF. The CDR3 DNA is TGTGCCAGCAGTGAAGTGACTTCGCATACCCAGTACTTC.